This T cell receptor beta chain emerged from a study of shared clonotypes between healthy human individuals (dated by TCRdb to the early 2020s). Some background on the complete study: The cohort included three men and a couple of women between 18 and 49 years of age. Between about 0.85 and 9.5 billion PBMCs per donor were obtained by leukapheresis. For each donor, CD4 naive and CD4 memory were each run on three plates, CD8 naive on two plates, and CD8 memory on one plate. To estimate repertoire size and how much clonotype sharing occurs between individuals, the study deeply sequenced the blood TCR repertoires of several healthy adults. To increase sequencing depth and limit assay-specific biases, different laboratories used diverse techniques to prepare libraries and sequence TCR repertoires.

Points on this clone: What this receptor recognizes is not known. Per-base qualities were not stored, and no clone one base away is much larger.

TCR CDR3 regions were amplified from genomic DNA by multiplex PCR using the deep immunoSEQ assay. For each cell subset, the extracted genomic DNA was distributed evenly across all wells of several immunoSEQ 96-well plates, and each plate served as one replicate. For sorted subsets, approximately 200 ng of genomic DNA, equivalent to 30,000 or so T cell genomes, went into each replicate PCR. Purified libraries were measured with a Qubit 3.0 fluorometer, size-checked on a Bioanalyzer 2100, and measured again with the KAPA Library Quantification kit. Each immunoSEQ 96-well plate was sequenced on its own single-read 150-cycle Illumina NextSeq 550 flow cell. In the original analysis: Because only junctional sequences without quality scores were contained in the immunoSEQ output, filtering matching that applied to full-length reads could not be performed. Sequences were annotated with PyIR, a Python wrapper for IgBLAST v1.9, and V/J genes and CDR3 were assigned using IMGT germline references. Any read was removed if the V/J assignment was weak (E-value above 1e-6), the CDR3 was missing, or the read contained stop codons, out-of-frame junctions, or ambiguous translated residues. A V3J clonotype was defined by an identical inferred V gene, J gene, and CDR3 amino acid sequence. Percentage overlap between repertoires was computed as shared unique clonotypes divided by the size of the smaller repertoire. Repertoire richness was assessed with RTK rarefaction, the Chao1 estimator, and Recon v2.1 estimates of unobserved clonotypes. Generation probabilities were computed with OLGA for all TCRbeta clonotypes obtained by the gDNA method from a few donors. Here the immuneACCESS table is served through TCRdb, limited to in-frame sequences with V and J called. Missing clones are a known gap in these copies; in checked studies unresolved V genes cover under half, and the rest lacks a known reason. D and trimming were read from the DNA, whereas the V and J calls and clone size are those reported in that table. Here the sample has about 2 million clones; about 94% occur a single time. 1.2% of the sample rests with the top ten.

Measured from the cysteine to the phenylalanine, the CDR3 is 15 residues long. CDR3 DNA only is kept here, 45 bases in frame from base 1. Cut back by 3 bases and 1 base, the V and J ends lie 7 bases apart. CDR1 and CDR2, per the germline V gene, are MNHNS and SASEGT. General findings and caveats noted by the study authors: Based on pairwise subsampling, the degree of clonotype sharing among donors was expected to be affected by sequencing depth. Higher generation probabilities were observed for clonotypes shared by all four sorted-subset donors than for non-shared clonotypes. Sampling was limited to blood, and TCR repertoires in tissue likely differ from TCR repertoires in blood. The genetic and exposure-history diversity represented was limited by the small number of donors. Naive subsets generally had larger estimated clonotype richness than memory subsets. About 5% of naive CD4, approximately 3.7% of naive CD8, approximately 2.2% of memory CD4, and 0.35% to 0.4% of memory CD8 clonotypes were shared across a handful of donors. Rarefaction of sorted-subset datasets indicated incomplete sequencing despite the large sequencing depth.

For the CD8 naive samples, CD45RO-negative cells were positively selected for CCR7, yielding a CD45RA+CCR7+ population from which TemRA cells were excluded. The donors were healthy, HIV-negative adults who had no recently reported acute infections or vaccinations. Every donor was a Caucasian adult living in Nashville, Tennessee, USA. Blood was collected by leukapheresis, and PBMCs were isolated by Ficoll-Histopaque density gradient centrifugation and then cryopreserved in liquid nitrogen vapor phase. Purity and quantity of every magnetically sorted T cell population were checked by analytical flow cytometry. Genomic DNA was isolated from each sorted fraction and quantified by UV absorbance on a Nanodrop 2000c.

The specimen sequenced was naive CD8+ T cells sorted from blood. This specimen's cell subset or site label, interpreted: CD45RA+CCR7+. Recombination connected TRBV6-1 to TRBJ1-6; TRBD1 is possibly the D segment (5 matching bases). This TCR came from a man aged 18 to 29 in good health. The CDR3 corresponds to CASSDRESYNSPLHF. The DNA sequence is as follows: TGTGCCAGCAGTGACAGGGAGTCCTATAATTCACCCCTCCACTTT.